The T cell receptor beta chain under discussion was sequenced for a study of sequential checkpoint blockade in melanoma. Measured with immunoSEQ multiplex PCR; TCRdb has only the in-frame clones, and not every one. The sample carries 15,000 to 20,000 clones, around 72% recorded once. As to treatment: randomized to nivolumab then ipilimumab (arm A) or the reverse (arm B). The sample was CD8+ T cells sorted from blood (inferred from file names), taken from a patient given nivolumab and ipilimumab in sequence. The sequence was collected from a human donor with melanoma.

CDR3 sequence: CASSLLGRYEQYF. DNA for the CDR3: TGTGCCAGCAGTTTATTAGGGAGGTACGAGCAGTACTTC. The J gene is TRBJ2-7, the V gene TRBV28; D perhaps matches TRBD2 (6 bases). This CDR3 is 13 amino acids long. The germline V gene encodes CDR1 MDHEN and CDR2 SYDVKM. V was trimmed by 1 base and J by 4 bases, leaving 8 bases between them. The complete variable domain, with remaining parts taken from reference TRBV28 and TRBJ2-7, reads DVKVTQSSRYLVKRTGEKVFLECVQDMDHENMFWYRQDPGLGLRLIYFSYDVKMKEKGDIPEGYSVSREKKERFSLILESASTNQTSMYLCASSLLGRYEQYFGPGTRLTVT.